A selection of T cell receptor beta chains follows, all from one sample in a study of blood T cells in healthy people across ages. TCRdb reprocessed the 5' RACE reads via MiXCR and lists one record per CDR3 protein. The sample has over 1,300,000 distinct CDR3 sequences, 59% seen once; the top ten hold about 6.7%. Material: blood. The receptors were gathered from a man in his late teens or twenties in good health. Both conserved end residues are trimmed from each CDR3. The D gene is left open where the match is weak.

D gene: TRBD2; V gene: TRBV4-2; J gene: TRBJ2-7; CDR3 protein: ASSQDPGRGVYEQY
D gene: NA; V gene: TRBV6-1; J gene: TRBJ2-6; CDR3 protein: ASSVNGGANVLT
D gene: TRBD1; V gene: TRBV25-1; J gene: TRBJ1-2; CDR3 protein: ASSVGTGTGYT
D gene: NA; V gene: TRBV4-3; J gene: TRBJ1-6; CDR3 protein: ASSLGDDSPLH
D gene: NA; V gene: TRBV9; J gene: TRBJ2-7; CDR3 protein: ASSEDQGNYEQY
D gene: NA; V gene: TRBV5-1; J gene: TRBJ2-5; CDR3 protein: ASSEGTPEY
D gene: NA; V gene: TRBV12-3/TRBV12-4; J gene: TRBJ2-5; CDR3 protein: ASSLAITQETQY
D gene: TRBD2; V gene: TRBV20-1; J gene: TRBJ2-5; CDR3 protein: SARETGGYQETQY
D gene: TRBD1; V gene: TRBV6-5; J gene: TRBJ1-2; CDR3 protein: ASSYGTGEIT
D gene: NA; V gene: TRBV5-1; J gene: TRBJ2-7; CDR3 protein: ASTDEGLSYEQY
D gene: NA; V gene: TRBV20-1; J gene: TRBJ2-3; CDR3 protein: SARDLLGEPGHRLTDTQY
D gene: TRBD2; V gene: TRBV19; J gene: TRBJ2-1; CDR3 protein: ASGAGEHNEQF
D gene: TRBD2; V gene: TRBV27; J gene: TRBJ2-3; CDR3 protein: ASSSTSVTSTDTQY
D gene: TRBD2; V gene: TRBV7-9; J gene: TRBJ2-3; CDR3 protein: ASIDYPGTSADTQY
D gene: NA; V gene: TRBV27; J gene: TRBJ1-6; CDR3 protein: ASRPQAGEGSPLH
D gene: TRBD1; V gene: TRBV5-1; J gene: TRBJ2-7; CDR3 protein: ASSHYWDRAYEQY
D gene: TRBD2; V gene: TRBV5-1; J gene: TRBJ2-7; CDR3 protein: ASSLAGDPLDEQY
D gene: NA; V gene: TRBV25-1; J gene: TRBJ1-2; CDR3 protein: ASSESKYGYT
D gene: NA; V gene: TRBV6-6; J gene: TRBJ2-3; CDR3 protein: ACRRPSTDTQY
D gene: NA; V gene: TRBV29-1; J gene: TRBJ2-3; CDR3 protein: SVEVAGVADTQY
D gene: TRBD1; V gene: TRBV6-4; J gene: TRBJ2-3; CDR3 protein: ASSDRDSSDTQY